Shown below are 5 T cell receptor beta chains from a single sample sequenced in a study of T-cell memory formation after mild COVID-19. TCRdb reprocessed the 5' RACE reads with MiXCR, giving one entry per CDR3 protein. Of about 340,000 distinct CDR3 sequences in the sample, roughly 13% were seen once. Sequenced input: PBMCs or a T cell subset sorted from them (not recorded which). Every receptor here comes from a man aged 18 to 29 who had mild COVID-19 (a few samples of this study predate the infection). Cell type and time point are not known.

This sequence joins TRBV6-2 or TRBV6-3 and TRBJ2-1; 11 bases are shared with TRBD2. J lost 7 bases, V lost 6 bases, and 11 bases had no gene match. The CDR3 extends over 16 amino acids. Per the germline V gene, CDR1 is MNHEY and CDR2 is SVGEGT. For the CDR3, the DNA is TGTGCCAGCAGCCGACTCCCCACTAGCGGGAGAAATGAGCAGTTCTTC. It translates to CASSRLPTSGRNEQFF.

In DNA form, the CDR3 reads TGTGCCAGCCCCAGCGGGGAACACAATGAGCAGTTCTTC. Protein product: CASPSGEHNEQFF. The chain combines TRBV7-9 with TRBJ2-1; 7 nucleotides line up with TRBD2. CDR1 is SEHNR, CDR2 FQNEAQ, per germline (reference sequence). The trim removed 8 bases at V and 5 bases at J, leaving 6 bases unmatched. The length of the CDR3 is 13 residues.

In this sample, this clonotype turned up a few times. The genes are TRBV20-1 and TRBJ2-5; 10 bases are shared with TRBD2. J gave up 4 bases and V 5 bases, and 13 bases lay outside the gene matches. CDR3 length: 16 residues. Germline loops: CDR1 DFQATT, CDR2 SNEGSKA (reference sequence). This chain's CDR3 is CSASLVAGGVSETQYF. CDR3 in DNA: TGCAGTGCTTCCCTCGTAGCGGGGGGCGTGTCAGAGACCCAGTACTTC.

This clonotype was seen more than once but under ten times. V is TRBV7-2 and J is TRBJ2-3; 8 bases fit TRBD2. From germline, CDR1 is SGHTA and CDR2 FQGNSA. CDR3 size: 15 residues. The J segment lost 0 bases and the V segment lost 5 bases, leaving 4 bases of the junction unmatched. In DNA form, the CDR3 reads TGTGCCAGCAGCACCGGGGGGGGAAGCACAGATACGCAGTATTTT. Its translation: CASSTGGGSTDTQYF.

This chain uses TRBV4-1 with TRBJ2-2; D is possibly TRBD2 (5 bases). Germline loops: CDR1 MGHRA, CDR2 YSYEKL. The V and J ends lost 0 bases and 7 bases respectively, with 12 bases between them. The CDR3 extends over 15 amino acids. The CDR3 spells CASSQENSRDGELFF. The CDR3 coding sequence is TGCGCCAGCAGCCAAGAGAATTCCCGGGACGGGGAGCTGTTTTTT.